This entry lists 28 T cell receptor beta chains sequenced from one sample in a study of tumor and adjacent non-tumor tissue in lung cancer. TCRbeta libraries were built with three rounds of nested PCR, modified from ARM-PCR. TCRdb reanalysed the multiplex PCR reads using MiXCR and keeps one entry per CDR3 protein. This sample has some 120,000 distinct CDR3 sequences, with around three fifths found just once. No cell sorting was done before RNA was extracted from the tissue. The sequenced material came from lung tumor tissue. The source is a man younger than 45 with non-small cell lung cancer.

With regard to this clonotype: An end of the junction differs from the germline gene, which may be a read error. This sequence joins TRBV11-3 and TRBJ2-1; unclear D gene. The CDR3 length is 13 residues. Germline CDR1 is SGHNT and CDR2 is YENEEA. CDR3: CASSLWNYNELFF. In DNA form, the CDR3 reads TGTGCCAGCAGCTTATGGAACTACAATGAGCTGTTCTTC.

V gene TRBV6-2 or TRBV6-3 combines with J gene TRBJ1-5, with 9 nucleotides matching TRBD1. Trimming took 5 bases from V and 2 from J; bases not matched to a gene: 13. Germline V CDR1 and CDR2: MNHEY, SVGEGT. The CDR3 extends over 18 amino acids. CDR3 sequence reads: CASSPRDRVRLGNQPQHF. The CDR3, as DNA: TGTGCCAGCAGTCCTCGGGACAGGGTGCGCCTCGGCAATCAGCCCCAGCATTTT.

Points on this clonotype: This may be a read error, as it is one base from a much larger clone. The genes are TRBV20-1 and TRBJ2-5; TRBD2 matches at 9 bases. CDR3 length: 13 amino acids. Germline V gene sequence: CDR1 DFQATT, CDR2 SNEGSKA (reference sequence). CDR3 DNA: TGCAGTGCTAGAGATCCTAGCGGGATGACCCAGCACTTC. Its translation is CSARDPSGMTQHF.

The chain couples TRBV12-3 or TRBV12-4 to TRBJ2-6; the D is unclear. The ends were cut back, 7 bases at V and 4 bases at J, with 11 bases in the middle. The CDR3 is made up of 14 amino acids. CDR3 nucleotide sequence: TGTGCCAGCAACCCAGTGGACGGGGCCAACGTCCTGACTTTC. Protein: CASNPVDGANVLTF.

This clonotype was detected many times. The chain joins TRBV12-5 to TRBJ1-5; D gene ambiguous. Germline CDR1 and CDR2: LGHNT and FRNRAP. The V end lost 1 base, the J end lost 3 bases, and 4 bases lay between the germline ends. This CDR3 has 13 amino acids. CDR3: CASGLGVNQPQHF. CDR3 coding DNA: TGTGCTAGTGGTTTGGGGGTCAATCAGCCCCAGCATTTT.

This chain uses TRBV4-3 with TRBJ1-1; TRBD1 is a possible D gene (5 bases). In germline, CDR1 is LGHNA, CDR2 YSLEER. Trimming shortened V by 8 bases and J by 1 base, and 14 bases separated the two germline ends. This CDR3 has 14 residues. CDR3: CASRRGMENTEAFF. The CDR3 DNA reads TGCGCCAGCCGAAGGGGCATGGAGAACACTGAAGCTTTCTTT.

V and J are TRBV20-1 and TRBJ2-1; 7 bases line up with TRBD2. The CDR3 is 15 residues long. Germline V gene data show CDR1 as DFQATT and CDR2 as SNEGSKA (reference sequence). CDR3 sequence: CRALTGTTVLHEQFF. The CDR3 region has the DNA TGCAGAGCCCTGACCGGGACTACCGTTCTGCATGAGCAGTTCTTC.

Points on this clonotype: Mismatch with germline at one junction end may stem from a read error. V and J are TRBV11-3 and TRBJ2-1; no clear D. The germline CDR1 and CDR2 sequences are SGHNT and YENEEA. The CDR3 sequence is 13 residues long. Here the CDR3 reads CASSPTPGIEQLF. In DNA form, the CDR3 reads TGTGCCAGCAGCCCCACACCTGGCATTGAGCAGCTTTTC.

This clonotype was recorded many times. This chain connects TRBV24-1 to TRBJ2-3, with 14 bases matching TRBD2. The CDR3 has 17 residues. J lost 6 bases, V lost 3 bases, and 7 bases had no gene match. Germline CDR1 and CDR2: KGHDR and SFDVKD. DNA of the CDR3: TGTGCCACCAGTGATACCCAGACTAGCGGGAGGGCGGATACGCAGTATTTT. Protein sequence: CATSDTQTSGRADTQYF.

In DNA form, the CDR3 reads TGCAGTGCTATTTGGCAGGGCGATCAGCCCCAGCATTTT. It yields the protein CSAIWQGDQPQHF. The rearrangement uses TRBV20-1 and TRBJ1-5; D perhaps matches TRBD1 (5 bases). Germline V gene sequence: CDR1 DFQATT, CDR2 SNEGSKA (reference sequence). This CDR3 has 13 residues. Trimming stripped 4 bases from V and 5 bases from J, with 12 bases between.

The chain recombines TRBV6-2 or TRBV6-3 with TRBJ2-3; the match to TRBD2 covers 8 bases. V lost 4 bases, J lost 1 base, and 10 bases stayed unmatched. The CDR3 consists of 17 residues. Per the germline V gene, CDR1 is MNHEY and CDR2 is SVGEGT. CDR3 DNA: TGTGCCAGCAGTTCGGGACTAGTGGGGACTCGCACAGATACGCAGTATTTT. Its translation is CASSSGLVGTRTDTQYF.

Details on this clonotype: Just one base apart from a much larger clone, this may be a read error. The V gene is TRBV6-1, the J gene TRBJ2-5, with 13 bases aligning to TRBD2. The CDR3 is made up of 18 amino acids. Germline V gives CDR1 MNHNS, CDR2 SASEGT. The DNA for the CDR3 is TGTACCAGCAGCCGGACCCCGGGACTAGCGGGATATCGTGAGACCCAGTACTTC. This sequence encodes CTSSRTPGLAGYRETQYF.

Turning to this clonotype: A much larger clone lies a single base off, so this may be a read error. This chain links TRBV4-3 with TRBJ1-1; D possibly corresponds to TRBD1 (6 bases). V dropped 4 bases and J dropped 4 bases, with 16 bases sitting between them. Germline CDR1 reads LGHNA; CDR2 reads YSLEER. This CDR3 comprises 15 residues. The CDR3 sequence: CASSPDQGFGTEAFF. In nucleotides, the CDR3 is TGCGCCAGCAGCCCAGACCAGGGGTTTGGCACTGAAGCTTTCTTT.

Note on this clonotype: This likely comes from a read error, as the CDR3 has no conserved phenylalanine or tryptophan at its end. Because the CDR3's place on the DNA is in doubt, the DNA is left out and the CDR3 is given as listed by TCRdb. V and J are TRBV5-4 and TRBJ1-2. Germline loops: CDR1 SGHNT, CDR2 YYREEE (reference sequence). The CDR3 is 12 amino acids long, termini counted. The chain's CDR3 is CASSFGRAGYIL.

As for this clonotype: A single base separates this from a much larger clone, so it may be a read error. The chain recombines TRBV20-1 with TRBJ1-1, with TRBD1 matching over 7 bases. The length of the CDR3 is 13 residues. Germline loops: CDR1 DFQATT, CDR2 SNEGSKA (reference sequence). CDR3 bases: TGCAATGCGCCCCCGACAGGGTACACTGAAGCTTTCTTT. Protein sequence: CNAPPTGYTEAFF.

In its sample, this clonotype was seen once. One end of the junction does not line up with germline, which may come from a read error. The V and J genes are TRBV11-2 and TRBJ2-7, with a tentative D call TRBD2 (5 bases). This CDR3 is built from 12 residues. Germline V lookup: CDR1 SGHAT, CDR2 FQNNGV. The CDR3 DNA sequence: TGTGCCAGCAGCTTAGATGACGGGGAGCGGTACTTC. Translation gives CASSLDDGERYF.

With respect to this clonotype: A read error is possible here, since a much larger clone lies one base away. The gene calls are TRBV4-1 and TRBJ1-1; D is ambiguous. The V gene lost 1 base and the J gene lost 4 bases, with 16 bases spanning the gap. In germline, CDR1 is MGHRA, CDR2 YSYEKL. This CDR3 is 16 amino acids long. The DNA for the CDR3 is TGCGCCAGCAGCCAAGGGTATTCCTCGACGATCACTGAAGCTTTCTTT. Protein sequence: CASSQGYSSTITEAFF.

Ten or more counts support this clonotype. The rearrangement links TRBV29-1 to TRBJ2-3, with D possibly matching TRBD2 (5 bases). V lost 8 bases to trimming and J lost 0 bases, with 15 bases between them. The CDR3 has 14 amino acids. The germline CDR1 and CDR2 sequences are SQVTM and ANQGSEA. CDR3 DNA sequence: TGCAGCATCCTCCCGAGGGATAGCACAGATACGCAGTATTTT. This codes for CSILPRDSTDTQYF.

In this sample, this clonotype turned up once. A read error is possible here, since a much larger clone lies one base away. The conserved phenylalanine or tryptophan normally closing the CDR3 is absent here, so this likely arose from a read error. The CDR3 nucleotides read TGCAGTGCCCTGGCCTTGAGCACTAGCAATCAGCCCCAGCATTAT. Translating gives CSALALSTSNQPQHY. The chain has TRBV20-1 and TRBJ1-5; the D is unclear. The CDR3 contains 15 residues. V lost 6 bases and J lost 0, with 15 bases in between. Per germline, CDR1 DFQATT and CDR2 SNEGSKA (reference sequence).

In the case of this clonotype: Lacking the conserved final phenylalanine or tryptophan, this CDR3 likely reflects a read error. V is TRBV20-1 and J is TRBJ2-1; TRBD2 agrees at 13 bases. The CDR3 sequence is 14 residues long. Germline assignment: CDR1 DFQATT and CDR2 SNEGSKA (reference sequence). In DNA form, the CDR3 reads TGCAATGCTAGACTAGCGGGGGGCTACAATGAGCAGTTCATC. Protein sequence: CNARLAGGYNEQFI.

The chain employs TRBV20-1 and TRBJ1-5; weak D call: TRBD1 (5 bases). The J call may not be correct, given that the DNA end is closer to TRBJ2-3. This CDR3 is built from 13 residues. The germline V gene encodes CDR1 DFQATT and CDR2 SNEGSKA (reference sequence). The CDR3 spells CSASWQGDQPQYF. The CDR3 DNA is TGCAGTGCTAGTTGGCAGGGTGATCAACCCCAGTATTTT.

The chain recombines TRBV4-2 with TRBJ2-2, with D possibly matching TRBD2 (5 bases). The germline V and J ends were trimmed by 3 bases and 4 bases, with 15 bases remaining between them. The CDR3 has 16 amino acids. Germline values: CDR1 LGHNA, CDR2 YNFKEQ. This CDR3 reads CASSHPLPEGTGELFF. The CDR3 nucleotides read TGTGCCAGCAGCCATCCCCTCCCCGAGGGCACCGGGGAGCTGTTTTTT.

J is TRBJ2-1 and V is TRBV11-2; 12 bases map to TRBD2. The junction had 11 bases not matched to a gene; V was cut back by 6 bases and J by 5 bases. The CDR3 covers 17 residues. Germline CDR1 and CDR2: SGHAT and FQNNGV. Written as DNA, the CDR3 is TGTGCCAGCAGAAGAGGCAGGACTAGCGGGGTCAACAATGAGCAGTTCTTC. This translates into CASRRGRTSGVNNEQFF.

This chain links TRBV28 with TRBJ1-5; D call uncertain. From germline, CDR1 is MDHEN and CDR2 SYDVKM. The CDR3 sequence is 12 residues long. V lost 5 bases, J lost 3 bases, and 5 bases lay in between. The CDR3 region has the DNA TGTGCCAGCAGTGGCACCAATCAGCCCCAGCATTTT. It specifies CASSGTNQPQHF.

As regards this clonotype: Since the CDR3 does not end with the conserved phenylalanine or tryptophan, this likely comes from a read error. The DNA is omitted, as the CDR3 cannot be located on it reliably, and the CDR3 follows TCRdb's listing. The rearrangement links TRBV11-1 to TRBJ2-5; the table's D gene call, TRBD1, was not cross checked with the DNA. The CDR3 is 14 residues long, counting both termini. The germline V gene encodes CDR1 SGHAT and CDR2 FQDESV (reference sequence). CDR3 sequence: CASSVWGGQETHYS.

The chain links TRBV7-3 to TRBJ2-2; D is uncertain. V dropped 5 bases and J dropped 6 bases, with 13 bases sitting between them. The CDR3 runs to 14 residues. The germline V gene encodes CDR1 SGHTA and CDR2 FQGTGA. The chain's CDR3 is CASSPTYGSGELFF. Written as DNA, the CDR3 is TGTGCCAGCAGCCCAACGTACGGGTCCGGGGAGCTGTTTTTT.

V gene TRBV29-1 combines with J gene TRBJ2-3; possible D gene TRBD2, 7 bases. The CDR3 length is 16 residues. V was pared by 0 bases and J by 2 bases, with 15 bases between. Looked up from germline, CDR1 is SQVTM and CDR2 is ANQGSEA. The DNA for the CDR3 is TGCAGCGTTGAAGAGTATCGGGGGGCCTCCACAGATACGCAGTATTTT. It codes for CSVEEYRGASTDTQYF.

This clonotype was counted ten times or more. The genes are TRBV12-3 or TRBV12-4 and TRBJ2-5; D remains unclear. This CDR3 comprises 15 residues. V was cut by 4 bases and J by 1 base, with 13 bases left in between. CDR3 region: CASSSWTELQETQYF. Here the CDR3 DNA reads TGTGCCAGCAGTTCCTGGACGGAACTCCAAGAGACCCAGTACTTC.